Listed below are T cell receptor beta chains from one sample, sequenced in a study of monozygotic twins with cystic fibrosis. Sequenced by immunoSEQ multiplex PCR; TCRdb stores in-frame clones only, minus some. This table has roughly 28,000 clones, around 85% appearing once. The source material was blood. The receptors originated from a girl aged 2-10 years with cystic fibrosis. Each CDR3 is given with its conserved first and last residue. D genes are given only for firm matches. Clone size appears in some rows only: once, few, many, or a class for an expanded clone.

D gene: TRBD2; clone size: .; V gene: TRBV7-9; J gene: TRBJ2-5; CDR3 protein: CASSPRVSGRPRQETQYF; CDR3 DNA: TGTGCCAGCAGCCCTCGTGTTAGCGGGAGGCCACGCCAAGAGACCCAGTACTTC
D gene: .; clone size: once; V gene: TRBV9; J gene: TRBJ1-5; CDR3 protein: CASGGAGQPQHF; CDR3 DNA: TGTGCCAGCGGGGGGGCAGGTCAGCCCCAGCATTTT
D gene: TRBD1; clone size: .; V gene: TRBV30; J gene: TRBJ2-5; CDR3 protein: CACGSGTGSSGQTQYF; CDR3 DNA: TGTGCCTGCGGATCGGGGACAGGGAGTTCGGGTCAGACCCAGTACTTC
D gene: .; clone size: .; V gene: TRBV2; J gene: TRBJ1-2; CDR3 protein: CASGLGYGYTF; CDR3 DNA: TGTGCCAGCGGGCTGGGCTATGGCTACACCTTC
D gene: TRBD1; clone size: .; V gene: TRBV5-1; J gene: TRBJ2-5; CDR3 protein: CASSSGTGTQETQYF; CDR3 DNA: TGCGCCAGCAGCTCGGGGACAGGGACCCAAGAGACCCAGTACTTC
D gene: .; clone size: .; V gene: TRBV15; J gene: TRBJ1-4; CDR3 protein: CATSRQVKEKLFF; CDR3 DNA: TGTGCCACCAGCAGACAGGTTAAAGAAAAACTGTTTTTT
D gene: .; clone size: .; V gene: TRBV7-9; J gene: TRBJ1-1; CDR3 protein: CASSWGDSQAFF; CDR3 DNA: TGTGCCAGCAGCTGGGGAGACAGCCAAGCTTTCTTT
D gene: .; clone size: .; V gene: TRBV29-1; J gene: TRBJ2-1; CDR3 protein: CSAGRLLVNEQFF; CDR3 DNA: TGCAGCGCTGGGAGACTACTTGTCAATGAGCAGTTCTTC
D gene: .; clone size: .; V gene: TRBV6-5; J gene: TRBJ2-4; CDR3 protein: CASSPQGAKNIQYF; CDR3 DNA: TGTGCCAGCAGCCCCCAGGGGGCCAAAAACATTCAGTACTTC
D gene: .; clone size: .; V gene: TRBV27; J gene: TRBJ1-1; CDR3 protein: CASSFGGSTEAFF; CDR3 DNA: TGTGCCAGCAGTTTCGGTGGTAGCACTGAAGCTTTCTTT
D gene: TRBD2; clone size: .; V gene: TRBV11-2; J gene: TRBJ2-7; CDR3 protein: CASLFASGSHEQYF; CDR3 DNA: TGTGCCAGCCTCTTTGCTAGCGGGAGTCACGAGCAGTACTTC
D gene: TRBD2; clone size: .; V gene: TRBV18; J gene: TRBJ2-1; CDR3 protein: CASSPPPSGRLDEQFF; CDR3 DNA: TGTGCCAGCTCACCACCCCCTAGCGGGAGGTTGGATGAGCAGTTCTTC
D gene: .; clone size: .; V gene: TRBV29-1; J gene: TRBJ1-2; CDR3 protein: CSVEGWKPNYGYTF; CDR3 DNA: TGCAGCGTTGAGGGGTGGAAACCTAACTATGGCTACACCTTC
D gene: .; clone size: .; V gene: TRBV6-5; J gene: TRBJ1-2; CDR3 protein: CASSYPGTFYGYTF; CDR3 DNA: TGTGCCAGCAGTTACCCCGGGACATTCTATGGCTACACCTTC
D gene: .; clone size: .; V gene: TRBV29-1; J gene: TRBJ1-1; CDR3 protein: CSVGGVLNTEAFF; CDR3 DNA: TGCAGCGTTGGGGGGGTCCTGAACACTGAAGCTTTCTTT
D gene: .; clone size: .; V gene: TRBV6-5; J gene: TRBJ1-2; CDR3 protein: CASSYAGMQDYGYTF; CDR3 DNA: TGTGCCAGCAGTTACGCCGGCATGCAGGACTATGGCTACACCTTC
D gene: TRBD1; clone size: .; V gene: TRBV9; J gene: TRBJ2-5; CDR3 protein: CASSVGTGGSWETQYF; CDR3 DNA: TGTGCCAGCAGCGTAGGGACAGGGGGATCTTGGGAGACCCAGTACTTC
D gene: TRBD1; clone size: once; V gene: TRBV5-1; J gene: TRBJ2-3; CDR3 protein: CASRPGGDTQYF; CDR3 DNA: TGCGCCAGCAGACCAGGGGGAGATACGCAGTATTTT
D gene: .; clone size: once; V gene: TRBV5-1; J gene: TRBJ1-1; CDR3 protein: CASSLAGRDLNTEAFF; CDR3 DNA: TGCGCCAGCAGCTTGGCAGGCAGGGACTTGAACACTGAAGCTTTCTTT
D gene: .; clone size: .; V gene: TRBV5-1; J gene: TRBJ2-5; CDR3 protein: CASSDGETQYF; CDR3 DNA: TGCGCCAGCAGCGATGGGGAGACCCAGTACTTC
D gene: .; clone size: .; V gene: TRBV25-1; J gene: TRBJ2-3; CDR3 protein: CASSEGVKSITDTQYF; CDR3 DNA: TGTGCCAGCAGTGAGGGGGTCAAATCAATCACAGATACGCAGTATTTT
D gene: .; clone size: .; V gene: TRBV27; J gene: TRBJ2-7; CDR3 protein: CASSSPSGESSYEQYF; CDR3 DNA: TGTGCCAGCAGTTCCCCATCTGGGGAAAGCTCCTACGAGCAGTACTTC
D gene: .; clone size: .; V gene: TRBV6-1; J gene: TRBJ1-5; CDR3 protein: CASRGTNQPQHF; CDR3 DNA: TGTGCCAGCAGAGGCACCAATCAGCCCCAGCATTTT
D gene: .; clone size: .; V gene: TRBV6-1; J gene: TRBJ2-5; CDR3 protein: CASSEPWTQYF; CDR3 DNA: TGTGCCAGCAGTGAACCCTGGACCCAGTACTTC
D gene: .; clone size: few; V gene: TRBV7-9; J gene: TRBJ1-2; CDR3 protein: CASSLDSRDGYTF; CDR3 DNA: TGTGCCAGCAGCTTAGACTCAAGGGATGGCTACACCTTC
D gene: .; clone size: .; V gene: TRBV5-5; J gene: TRBJ2-7; CDR3 protein: CASSLTAGNYEQYF; CDR3 DNA: TGTGCCAGCAGCTTGACTGCGGGGAACTACGAGCAGTACTTC
D gene: .; clone size: .; V gene: TRBV14; J gene: TRBJ1-1; CDR3 protein: CASSQRSPGRSTEAFF; CDR3 DNA: TGTGCCAGCAGCCAACGAAGTCCCGGAAGGAGCACTGAAGCTTTCTTT
D gene: .; clone size: .; V gene: TRBV21-1; J gene: TRBJ2-1; CDR3 protein: CASSKRDRPSYNEQFF; CDR3 DNA: TGTGCCAGCAGCAAAAGGGACAGGCCCTCCTACAATGAGCAGTTCTTC
D gene: .; clone size: .; V gene: TRBV5-1; J gene: TRBJ2-2; CDR3 protein: CASSSPPGSANTGELFF; CDR3 DNA: TGCGCCAGCAGTAGTCCGCCGGGATCGGCCAACACCGGGGAGCTGTTTTTT
D gene: TRBD1; clone size: .; V gene: TRBV7-9; J gene: TRBJ1-5; CDR3 protein: CASSLADREVEPQHF; CDR3 DNA: TGTGCCAGCAGCTTAGCTGACAGGGAGGTTGAGCCCCAGCATTTT
D gene: TRBD2; clone size: .; V gene: TRBV6-1; J gene: TRBJ2-7; CDR3 protein: CASSEGTSGYEQYF; CDR3 DNA: TGTGCCAGCAGTGAGGGGACTAGCGGCTACGAGCAGTACTTC
D gene: .; clone size: .; V gene: TRBV5-8; J gene: TRBJ1-2; CDR3 protein: CASSFAGYGYTF; CDR3 DNA: TGTGCCAGCAGCTTTGCGGGCTATGGCTACACCTTC
D gene: .; clone size: .; V gene: TRBV5-1; J gene: TRBJ1-1; CDR3 protein: CASSLEAMNTEAFF; CDR3 DNA: TGCGCCAGCAGCTTGGAGGCGATGAACACTGAAGCTTTCTTT
D gene: .; clone size: .; V gene: TRBV9; J gene: TRBJ2-7; CDR3 protein: CASSVGNSYEQYF; CDR3 DNA: TGTGCCAGCAGCGTAGGGAACTCCTACGAGCAGTACTTC
D gene: TRBD2; clone size: .; V gene: TRBV10-3; J gene: TRBJ2-7; CDR3 protein: CAISGGLAYEQYF; CDR3 DNA: TGTGCCATCAGTGGGGGACTAGCGTACGAGCAGTACTTC
D gene: TRBD1; clone size: .; V gene: TRBV6-1; J gene: TRBJ1-1; CDR3 protein: CASTRDRNTEAFF; CDR3 DNA: TGTGCCAGCACCCGGGACAGGAACACTGAAGCTTTCTTT
D gene: .; clone size: .; V gene: TRBV5-4; J gene: TRBJ1-1; CDR3 protein: CASSMDPGGTEAFF; CDR3 DNA: TGTGCCAGCAGCATGGACCCCGGGGGCACTGAAGCTTTCTTT
D gene: .; clone size: .; V gene: TRBV5-1; J gene: TRBJ2-7; CDR3 protein: CASSLEGHSYEQYF; CDR3 DNA: TGCGCCAGCAGCTTGGAAGGGCACTCCTACGAGCAGTACTTC
D gene: .; clone size: .; V gene: TRBV6-1; J gene: TRBJ2-2; CDR3 protein: CASSEVIGELFF; CDR3 DNA: TGTGCCAGCAGTGAAGTCATCGGGGAGCTGTTTTTT
D gene: .; clone size: .; V gene: TRBV2; J gene: TRBJ2-4; CDR3 protein: CASTGLGGLAKNIQYF; CDR3 DNA: TGTGCCAGCACCGGGTTGGGGGGGCTGGCCAAAAACATTCAGTACTTC
D gene: .; clone size: .; V gene: TRBV25-1; J gene: TRBJ2-5; CDR3 protein: CASSEGSGETQYF; CDR3 DNA: TGTGCCAGCAGTGAGGGTTCAGGGGAGACCCAGTACTTC
D gene: .; clone size: .; V gene: TRBV25-1; J gene: TRBJ1-1; CDR3 protein: CASSEAGRVEGTEAFF; CDR3 DNA: TGTGCCAGCAGTGAAGCAGGGCGGGTGGAAGGCACTGAAGCTTTCTTT
D gene: TRBD1; clone size: .; V gene: TRBV28; J gene: TRBJ1-5; CDR3 protein: CAIQTGVGQPQHF; CDR3 DNA: TGTGCCATCCAAACAGGGGTAGGTCAGCCCCAGCATTTT
D gene: .; clone size: .; V gene: TRBV7-2; J gene: TRBJ2-1; CDR3 protein: CASSSRTLQLF; CDR3 DNA: TGTGCCAGCAGCTCAAGGACGCTCCAGCTCTTC
D gene: .; clone size: .; V gene: TRBV11-2; J gene: TRBJ1-1; CDR3 protein: CASSFDPILPNTEAFF; CDR3 DNA: TGTGCCAGCAGCTTTGACCCAATACTACCGAACACTGAAGCTTTCTTT
D gene: .; clone size: .; V gene: TRBV15; J gene: TRBJ2-2; CDR3 protein: CATSRDFRQSNTGELFF; CDR3 DNA: TGTGCCACCAGCAGAGATTTCCGGCAGTCGAACACCGGGGAGCTGTTTTTT
D gene: TRBD1; clone size: .; V gene: TRBV19; J gene: TRBJ2-7; CDR3 protein: CASSTRTGGYEQYF; CDR3 DNA: TGTGCCAGTAGTACGCGGACAGGGGGCTACGAGCAGTACTTC
D gene: .; clone size: .; V gene: TRBV6-5; J gene: TRBJ1-2; CDR3 protein: CASAVERANYGYTF; CDR3 DNA: TGTGCCAGCGCGGTGGAGCGCGCCAACTATGGCTACACCTTC
D gene: .; clone size: .; V gene: TRBV30; J gene: TRBJ2-7; CDR3 protein: CAWSSTYEQYF; CDR3 DNA: TGTGCCTGGAGTTCTACATACGAGCAGTACTTC
D gene: TRBD1; clone size: .; V gene: TRBV6-1; J gene: TRBJ1-2; CDR3 protein: CASSTRTGQGYGYTF; CDR3 DNA: TGTGCCAGCAGTACAAGGACAGGGCAGGGCTATGGCTACACCTTC
D gene: .; clone size: .; V gene: TRBV19; J gene: TRBJ2-7; CDR3 protein: CASGGNSPRDEQYF; CDR3 DNA: TGTGCCAGTGGGGGTAACTCCCCGAGGGACGAGCAGTACTTC
D gene: .; clone size: once; V gene: TRBV11-2; J gene: TRBJ1-1; CDR3 protein: CASSLFLNTEAFF; CDR3 DNA: TGTGCCAGCAGCTTGTTTTTGAACACTGAAGCTTTCTTT
D gene: .; clone size: .; V gene: TRBV6-6; J gene: TRBJ1-1; CDR3 protein: CASSYEGTSGKAFF; CDR3 DNA: TGTGCCAGCAGTTACGAGGGGACCTCTGGGAAAGCTTTCTTT
D gene: TRBD2; clone size: .; V gene: TRBV7-6; J gene: TRBJ2-7; CDR3 protein: CASSDRGRKSEQYF; CDR3 DNA: TGTGCCAGCAGCGATCGCGGGAGGAAAAGCGAGCAGTACTTC
D gene: TRBD2; clone size: .; V gene: TRBV29-1; J gene: TRBJ2-7; CDR3 protein: CSGVLAGSYEQYF; CDR3 DNA: TGCAGCGGGGTGTTAGCGGGAAGCTACGAGCAGTACTTC
D gene: TRBD1; clone size: .; V gene: TRBV10-1; J gene: TRBJ2-2; CDR3 protein: CASRPGQFTGELFF; CDR3 DNA: TGCGCCAGCAGGCCGGGACAGTTCACCGGGGAGCTGTTTTTT